The 23 T cell receptor beta chains below come from one sample, sequenced in a study of T cell responses to AZD1222 COVID-19 vaccine. Sequenced by immunoSEQ multiplex PCR; TCRdb stores in-frame clones only, minus some. The table lists some 140,000 clones, 92% of them singletons. This material consisted of peripheral blood, taken on day 0 of AZD1222 vaccination. The receptors derive from an adult in good health.

The rearrangement joins TRBV14 to TRBJ2-1; 7 nucleotides agree with TRBD2. CDR1 is SGHDN and CDR2 is FVKESK in the germline V gene. CDR3 size: 14 residues. Germline trimming cut 5 bases from V and 2 bases from J; bases unmatched to any gene: 3. The CDR3 sequence: CASSLAGPYNEQFF. As DNA, the CDR3 is TGTGCCAGCAGCTTAGCGGGCCCCTACAATGAGCAGTTCTTC.

The chain recombines TRBV24-1 with TRBJ2-3; D gene ambiguous. The CDR3 is made up of 12 amino acids. CDR1 is KGHDR, CDR2 SFDVKD, per germline. Between the trimmed V and J ends, which lost 6 bases and 6 bases, there was a span of 9 bases. The CDR3: CATSTRPDTQYF. As DNA, the CDR3 is TGTGCCACCAGTACGAGGCCCGATACGCAGTATTTT.

This rearrangement joins TRBV27 to TRBJ1-3, with 7 bases matching TRBD1. This CDR3 has 14 residues. Unmatched junction bases numbered 2, after V lost 6 bases and J lost 0 bases. Germline assignment: CDR1 MNHEY and CDR2 SMNVEV (reference sequence). The CDR3 here is CASRRQGSGNTIYF. CDR3 nucleotide sequence: TGTGCCAGCAGGCGACAGGGCTCTGGAAACACCATATATTTT.

The V gene is TRBV5-3, the J gene TRBJ2-7; D ambiguous. TRBV5-3 is filed as an ORF, its function uncertain. V was cut by 0 bases and J by 4 bases, with 8 bases left in between. The CDR3 has 13 amino acids. The CDR3 sequence is CARSLGQTYEQYF. The CDR3 DNA sequence: TGTGCCAGAAGCTTGGGGCAGACATACGAGCAGTACTTC.

The V gene is TRBV5-1, the J gene TRBJ2-3, with D uncertain. Trimming took off 4 bases at V and 0 bases at J, with 12 bases between the two ends. Looked up from germline, CDR1 is SGHRS and CDR2 is YFSETQ. This CDR3 has 15 residues. CDR3 sequence reads: CASSPSARSTDTQYF. The CDR3 DNA reads as TGCGCCAGCAGCCCCTCAGCGAGGAGCACAGATACGCAGTATTTT.

This clone was found once. The rearrangement joins TRBV19 to TRBJ1-6; 10 bases agree with TRBD1. CDR3 size: 15 residues. V lost 7 bases and J lost 8; bases outside the gene matches: 8. CDR1 and CDR2 (germline): LNHDA, SQIVND (reference sequence). The CDR3 here is CASTGTGVGDSPLHF. CDR3 nucleotides: TGTGCCAGTACCGGGACAGGGGTTGGGGATTCACCCCTCCACTTT.

The chain has TRBV6-6 and TRBJ2-7; D is perhaps TRBD1 (6 bases). Germline values: CDR1 MNHNY, CDR2 SVGAGI (reference sequence). V was trimmed by 4 bases and J by 7 bases, leaving 17 bases between them. This CDR3 has 14 residues. CDR3 nucleotide sequence: TGTGCCAGCAGTTCTCATCAGGGGACGGGAGAGCAGTACTTC. Protein sequence: CASSSHQGTGEQYF.

This chain links TRBV6-2 or TRBV6-3 with TRBJ2-2; no definite D call. Germline V gives CDR1 MNHEY, CDR2 SVGEGT. Between the trimmed V and J ends, which lost 5 bases and 5 bases, there was a span of 6 bases. This CDR3 region has 12 residues. Here the CDR3 reads CASSTVTGELFF. Here the CDR3 DNA reads TGTGCCAGCAGTACTGTAACCGGGGAGCTGTTTTTT.

The chain carries TRBV12-3 or TRBV12-4 and TRBJ2-7; D unresolved. With 5 bases removed from V and 2 bases from J, the gap between germline ends came to 10 bases. CDR3 length: 13 residues. This CDR3 reads CASSPDRTYEQYF. The CDR3 coding sequence is TGTGCCAGCAGTCCAGACCGTACCTACGAGCAGTACTTC.

This clone came up once. The rearrangement links TRBV28 to TRBJ1-5; D gene unclear. This CDR3 comprises 14 residues. Trimming took 3 bases from V and 0 from J, leaving 6 bases between them. The V gene's germline CDR1 is MDHEN and CDR2 SYDVKM. CDR3 sequence: CASSLGNSNQPQHF. The CDR3, as DNA: TGTGCCAGCAGTTTGGGAAATAGCAATCAGCCCCAGCATTTT.

The genes are TRBV6-5 and TRBJ1-2, with D maybe TRBD1 (6 bases). The CDR3 is made up of 14 amino acids. CDR1 is MNHEY, CDR2 SVGAGI, per germline. The V and J ends lost 6 bases and 1 base respectively, with 12 bases between them. DNA for the CDR3: TGTGCCAGCAGGACAGGTTTTGGTAACTATGGCTACACCTTC. Translation: CASRTGFGNYGYTF.

The chain employs TRBV7-2 and TRBJ1-1, with 8 bases matching TRBD1. From germline, CDR1 is SGHTA and CDR2 FQGNSA. With V trimmed by 3 bases and J by 5 bases, 8 bases remained unmatched. The CDR3 is 15 amino acids. CDR3 protein: CASSFDRGPKTEAFF. CDR3 DNA: TGTGCCAGCAGCTTCGACAGGGGCCCTAAAACTGAAGCTTTCTTT.

This clone has just one count. CDR3: CASSVEGTDTQYF. The DNA of the CDR3 is TGTGCCAGCAGCGTAGAAGGCACAGATACGCAGTATTTT. The chain carries TRBV9 and TRBJ2-3; D gene unclear. V lost 0 bases and J 1 base, leaving 3 bases between the germline ends. The germline CDR1 and CDR2 sequences are SGDLS and YYNGEE. The CDR3 is made up of 13 amino acids.

The gene calls are TRBV6-6 and TRBJ2-7, with no clear D. V was trimmed by 2 bases and J by 7 bases, leaving 9 bases between them. Germline assignment: CDR1 MNHNY and CDR2 SVGAGI (reference sequence). The CDR3 length is 12 residues. CDR3 amino acids: CASSYRPWEQYF. The CDR3 DNA reads TGTGCCAGCAGTTACCGTCCTTGGGAGCAGTACTTC.

The CDR3 DNA is TGTGCCAGCAGCCTTCCGGTTAGCGGGAGGGAAACCCTCGAGCAGTACTTC. It specifies CASSLPVSGRETLEQYF. The chain is built from TRBV3-1 (or the pseudogene TRBV3-2) and TRBJ2-7; 11 nucleotides align to TRBD2. Germline V gene sequence: CDR1 LGHDT, CDR2 YNNKEL (reference sequence). The CDR3 length is 17 residues. The V gene end was trimmed by 4 bases and the J gene end by 6 bases; junction bases not matched to a gene: 14.

The gene calls are TRBV10-2 and TRBJ2-2; 7 bases fit TRBD2. The CDR3 spans 15 residues. Germline trimming cut 4 bases from V and 4 bases from J; bases unmatched to any gene: 6. CDR1 is WSHSY and CDR2 is SAAADI in the germline V gene. Written as DNA, the CDR3 is TGCGCCAGCAGTGGGGAGGGCAGATTCACCGGGGAGCTGTTTTTT. Amino acid sequence: CASSGEGRFTGELFF.

V and J are TRBV6-5 and TRBJ2-3, with 9 bases aligning to TRBD2. CDR3 length: 13 residues. The ends lost 7 bases at V and 8 bases at J; junction bases unmatched: 7. Germline V lookup: CDR1 MNHEY, CDR2 SVGAGI. This CDR3 reads CASMREGLSTQYF. The CDR3 DNA reads as TGTGCCAGCATGCGGGAGGGCCTTAGTACGCAGTATTTT.

The chain combines TRBV20-1 with TRBJ2-7; 11 positions agree with TRBD2. The CDR3 runs to 17 residues. With V trimmed by 3 bases and J by 0 bases, 10 bases remained unmatched. CDR1 DFQATT and CDR2 SNEGSKA come from the germline V gene (reference sequence). CDR3 amino acids: CSASGSGRALSSYEQYF. CDR3 in DNA: TGCAGTGCTAGTGGTAGCGGGAGGGCCCTCAGCTCCTACGAGCAGTACTTC.

The rearrangement links TRBV27 to TRBJ2-7, with 8 bases fitting TRBD1. The CDR3 contains 15 residues. Losses at the gene ends were 6 bases for V and 2 bases for J; bases not matched to a gene: 9. Germline V gene sequence: CDR1 MNHEY, CDR2 SMNVEV (reference sequence). CDR3 sequence: CASRTLGQVAYEQYF. The CDR3 nucleotides read TGTGCCAGCAGGACCCTGGGACAGGTAGCCTACGAGCAGTACTTC.

Notes on this clone: Other DNA sequences in the same sample also yield this CDR3. The V gene is TRBV12-3 or TRBV12-4, the J gene TRBJ1-1; D possibly corresponds to TRBD1 (5 bases). CDR3 length: 13 amino acids. V was shortened by 5 bases and J by 1 base, with 8 bases between the two germline ends. CDR3 in amino acids: CASSVDRNTEAFF. CDR3 nucleotides: TGTGCCAGCAGTGTCGACAGGAACACTGAAGCTTTCTTT.

V and J are TRBV2 and TRBJ1-6; 10 bases align to TRBD1. After removal of 6 bases from V and 5 bases from J, the junction contained 10 bases not matched to a gene. Per the germline V gene, CDR1 is SNHLY and CDR2 is FYNNEI. The CDR3 loop spans 17 amino acids. The CDR3 reads CASSLTGGGGNNSPLHF. The CDR3 coding sequence is TGTGCCAGCAGCCTGACAGGGGGCGGCGGGAATAATTCACCCCTCCACTTT.

CDR3 sequence: CASSLSEGGGTGELFF. The CDR3 nucleotides read TGTGCCAGCAGTTTATCAGAAGGAGGGGGCACCGGGGAGCTGTTTTTT. The V gene is TRBV27, the J gene TRBJ2-2; D assignment may be TRBD1 or TRBD2 (6 bases each). This CDR3 has 16 amino acids. The germline V gene has CDR1 MNHEY and CDR2 SMNVEV (reference sequence). Trimming took 0 bases from V and 4 from J, leaving 12 bases between them.

This clone was recorded once. This rearrangement joins TRBV6-6 to TRBJ2-7; 7 nucleotides line up with TRBD2. The CDR3 loop spans 14 amino acids. Trimming cost V 0 bases and J 9 bases; bases outside gene matches: 8. Per the germline V gene, CDR1 is MNHNY and CDR2 is SVGAGI (reference sequence). CDR3 coding DNA: TGTGCCAGCAGTTACTCGCGGGAGCCCCTAGGGCAGTACTTC. It yields the protein CASSYSREPLGQYF.